A selection of T cell receptor beta chains follows, all from one sample in a study of cytomegalovirus exposure and HLA in healthy donors. TCRdb's copy holds only in-frame clones and misses some; the assay was immunoSEQ multiplex PCR. The sample holds about 140,000 clones, roughly three quarters seen once. Sequences were obtained from PBMCs. All receptors come from a man aged 25 to 40 in good health and CMV-seronegative. CDR3s include the opening cysteine and the closing phenylalanine or tryptophan. D genes are given only for firm matches. Part of the rows lack a size; the others show once, few, many or a class for expanded clones.

d_gene	v_gene	abundance	j_gene	CDR3nt	CDR3aa
TRBD1	TRBV7-2	NA	TRBJ1-5	TGTGCCAGCACCTCGCGGGCAGGGGGGAATCAGCCCCAGCATTTT	CASTSRAGGNQPQHF
TRBD2	TRBV7-8	NA	TRBJ2-7	TGTGCCAGCAGCTTACGGCTAGCGGGAGGGCTAAGCTCCTACGAGCAGTACTTC	CASSLRLAGGLSSYEQYF
NA	TRBV27	few	TRBJ1-1	TGTGCCAGCAGCTCTAGACAGGCAGGGAGCACTGAAGCTTTCTTT	CASSSRQAGSTEAFF
NA	TRBV5-1	NA	TRBJ1-5	TGCGCCAGCAGCTTGGGTGGGAGGGCCAATCAGCCCCAGCATTTT	CASSLGGRANQPQHF
NA	TRBV6-1	NA	TRBJ2-5	TGTGCCAGCAGTGAAGGGGGGGTACGCGAGACCCAGTACTTC	CASSEGGVRETQYF
TRBD1	TRBV14	NA	TRBJ2-7	TGTGCCAGCAGCCAAGGGACGCTAGGACAGGGGGCCTTGCAGTACTTC	CASSQGTLGQGALQYF
TRBD1	TRBV15	NA	TRBJ1-5	TGTGCCACCAGCAGATCCCCTACAGGGGTCAATCAGCCCCAGCATTTT	CATSRSPTGVNQPQHF
NA	TRBV29-1	few	TRBJ2-2	TGCAGCGTTGAAGAAGCTAGCGCGAACACCGGGGAGCTGTTTTTT	CSVEEASANTGELFF
NA	TRBV11-2	NA	TRBJ2-1	TGTGCCAGCAGCCCAGACTTTCGGGGATCTGAGCAGTTCTTC	CASSPDFRGSEQFF
NA	TRBV30	NA	TRBJ2-7	TGTGCCAACTCACTAGAGCTCTACGAGCAGTACTTC	CANSLELYEQYF
TRBD1	TRBV5-1	NA	TRBJ2-7	TGCGCCAGCCGTACGGGACAGGGCTACGAGCAGTACTTC	CASRTGQGYEQYF
NA	TRBV5-4	few	TRBJ1-2	TGTGCCAGCAGCTTGATGGCAGGGCCCTATGGCTACACCTTC	CASSLMAGPYGYTF
NA	TRBV30	NA	TRBJ2-1	TGTGCCTGGAGTGTGGGCGGGAAGTACAATGAGCAGTTCTTC	CAWSVGGKYNEQFF
TRBD2	TRBV7-2	NA	TRBJ2-7	TGTGCCAGCAGCGCAGCCGGGACTAGATCCTACGAGCAGTACTTC	CASSAAGTRSYEQYF
TRBD1	TRBV28	NA	TRBJ2-7	TGTGCCAGCAGTTTATCGGGACAGGCCTCCTACGAGCAGTACTTC	CASSLSGQASYEQYF
TRBD2	TRBV4-1	NA	TRBJ2-3	TGCGCCAGCAGCCAGACTAGCGGTAGCACAGATACGCAGTATTTT	CASSQTSGSTDTQYF
NA	TRBV18	NA	TRBJ2-3	TGTGCCAGCTCACCACAGGGGATAGGCACAGATACGCAGTATTTT	CASSPQGIGTDTQYF
NA	TRBV19	NA	TRBJ1-5	TGTGCCAGTAATTTACAGCAAAATCAGCCCCAGCATTTT	CASNLQQNQPQHF
TRBD2	TRBV7-8	NA	TRBJ2-5	TGTGCCAGCAGCTCCCGATCGACTAGCGGGAGGGCCGCGGAGACCCAGTACTTC	CASSSRSTSGRAAETQYF
NA	TRBV28	NA	TRBJ2-7	TGTGCCAGCAGTCCTCCCATCTACGAGCAGTACTTC	CASSPPIYEQYF
NA	TRBV7-2	NA	TRBJ2-4	TGTGCCAGCAGCTTGCAGGGGTCGAACATTCAGTACTTC	CASSLQGSNIQYF
TRBD2	TRBV9	NA	TRBJ2-5	TGTGCCAGCAGCGTAGGCGGGGGGCAAGAAACCCAGTACTTC	CASSVGGGQETQYF
NA	TRBV19	NA	TRBJ2-3	TGTGCCAGTAGTGACACATACCGAAGCACAGATACGCAGTATTTT	CASSDTYRSTDTQYF
NA	TRBV6-1	NA	TRBJ1-2	TGTGCCAGCAGTGAAGAAACAGGGACGTCTGGCTACACCTTC	CASSEETGTSGYTF
NA	TRBV5-4	NA	TRBJ1-1	TGTGCCAGCAGCCCGACCGGGGGGGCCTGGAACACTGAAGCTTTCTTT	CASSPTGGAWNTEAFF
TRBD1	TRBV25-1	NA	TRBJ2-7	TGTGCCAGCAGTGACCGCGACAGGGGGGCCTACGAGCAGTACTTC	CASSDRDRGAYEQYF
NA	TRBV11-2	NA	TRBJ1-2	TGTGCCAGCAGCTTAGAGCCTAGGGGCGGCTACACCTTC	CASSLEPRGGYTF
NA	TRBV19	once	TRBJ2-1	TGTGCCAGTAGTATAGATCTAGCCGTCACCTACAATGAGCAGTTCTTC	CASSIDLAVTYNEQFF
NA	TRBV2	NA	TRBJ1-5	TGTGCCAGCAGTGAAGCGGGGCCGCCCCAGCATTTT	CASSEAGPPQHF
NA	TRBV7-8	NA	TRBJ1-2	TGTGCCAGCAGCGGAGACCTACAGGGTTACTATGGCTACACCTTC	CASSGDLQGYYGYTF
NA	TRBV4-3	NA	TRBJ1-5	TGCGCCAGCAGCCAAATTCGCTCAGGGGTAGGGCCCCAGCATTTT	CASSQIRSGVGPQHF
NA	TRBV10-3	NA	TRBJ2-5	TGTGCCATCAGTGATTCGACAGGACGAGAGGCCCAGTACTTC	CAISDSTGREAQYF
TRBD1	TRBV28	NA	TRBJ2-2	TGTGCCAGCAGGCAGGGGGCGACCGGGGAGCTGTTTTTT	CASRQGATGELFF
TRBD1	TRBV6-1	NA	TRBJ1-1	TGTGCCAGCAGTGGACAGGGGGTGGGGAACACTGAAGCTTTCTTT	CASSGQGVGNTEAFF
TRBD2	TRBV27	NA	TRBJ2-1	TGTGCCAGCAGTTTAAACTGGGGGGAGGGCCTATCCAATGAGCAGTTCTTC	CASSLNWGEGLSNEQFF
TRBD1	TRBV6-5	NA	TRBJ2-7	TGTGCCAGCAGTCACCGACAGGGTATGGCCTACGAGCAGTACTTC	CASSHRQGMAYEQYF
TRBD2	TRBV10-1	few	TRBJ2-7	TGCGCCAGCAGTTTGACTAGCGGCTACGAGCAGTACTTC	CASSLTSGYEQYF
NA	TRBV18	NA	TRBJ1-5	TGTGCCAGCTCACCCACCGGGGGTTCCGATCAGCCCCAGCATTTT	CASSPTGGSDQPQHF
NA	TRBV9	few	TRBJ1-3	TGTGCCAGCAGCGATGGCAGTGCTGGAAACACCATATATTTT	CASSDGSAGNTIYF
TRBD2	TRBV4-3	few	TRBJ2-2	TGCGCCAGCAGCCAACCCGAGGGACTACTCGACACCGGGGAGCTGTTTTTT	CASSQPEGLLDTGELFF
TRBD1	TRBV6-4	few	TRBJ1-1	TGTGCCAGCAGTTTCCAGGGGGGAGTCACTGAAGCTTTCTTT	CASSFQGGVTEAFF
NA	TRBV7-8	few	TRBJ1-3	TGTGCCAGCAGCTGGGCCTTCTCTGGAAACACCATATATTTT	CASSWAFSGNTIYF
NA	TRBV18	NA	TRBJ1-2	TGTGCCAGCTCACCCGGACGGGATAACTATGGCTACACCTTC	CASSPGRDNYGYTF
TRBD1	TRBV11-2	NA	TRBJ1-5	TGTGCCAGCAGCTTACAGGGGGGTCAGCCCCAGCATTTT	CASSLQGGQPQHF
NA	TRBV7-7	NA	TRBJ2-2	TGTGCCAGCAGTTCCCGAGGCAGGAACACCGGGGAGCTGTTTTTT	CASSSRGRNTGELFF
NA	TRBV28	NA	TRBJ2-7	TGTGCCAGCCGGGACTCAAAGGAGCAGTACTTC	CASRDSKEQYF
TRBD2	TRBV7-8	NA	TRBJ2-7	TGTGCCAGCAGCTTAGCGGGGAGCGGGAGGTTCTCCTACGAGCAGTACTTC	CASSLAGSGRFSYEQYF
TRBD1	TRBV4-3	NA	TRBJ2-1	TGCGCCAGCAGCCAAGGAGACAGGGGCTACAATGAGCAGTTCTTC	CASSQGDRGYNEQFF
TRBD2	TRBV19	NA	TRBJ2-2	TGTGCCAGTGCATGGTCTAGCGGGAGGATAGGGGAGCTGTTTTTT	CASAWSSGRIGELFF
NA	TRBV6-1	NA	TRBJ1-1	TGTGCCAGCAGTTTAATCTCGAACACTGAAGCTTTCTTT	CASSLISNTEAFF
TRBD2	TRBV27	once	TRBJ2-5	TGTGCCAGCAGTTTACTAGCGGGAGTAGCGACCCAGTACTTC	CASSLLAGVATQYF
NA	TRBV9	NA	TRBJ1-1	TGTGCCAGCAGCGTAGGGTACTCCGGGAGCACTGAAGCTTTCTTT	CASSVGYSGSTEAFF
TRBD2	TRBV6-5	once	TRBJ2-5	TGTGCCAGCAGCCCGGGGGGGAGGGGGGAGACCCAGTACTTC	CASSPGGRGETQYF
NA	TRBV28	NA	TRBJ1-4	TGTGCCAGCAGCCCCGGACAGATATCAACTAATGAAAAACTGTTTTTT	CASSPGQISTNEKLFF